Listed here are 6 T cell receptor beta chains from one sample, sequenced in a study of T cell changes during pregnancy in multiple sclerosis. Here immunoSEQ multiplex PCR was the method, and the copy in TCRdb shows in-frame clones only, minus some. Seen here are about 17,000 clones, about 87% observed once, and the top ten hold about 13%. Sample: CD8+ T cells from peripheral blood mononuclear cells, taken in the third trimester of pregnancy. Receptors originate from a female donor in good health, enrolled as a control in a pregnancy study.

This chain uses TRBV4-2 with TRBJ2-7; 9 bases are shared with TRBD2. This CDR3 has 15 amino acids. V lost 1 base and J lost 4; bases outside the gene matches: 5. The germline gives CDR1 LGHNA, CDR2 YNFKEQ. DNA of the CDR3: TGTGCCAGCAGCCAAGTAGGTAGCGGGAGTTACGAGCAGTACTTC. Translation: CASSQVGSGSYEQYF.

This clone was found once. CDR3 in DNA: TGTGCCAGCAGCTTAAAACTAGCGGAAATCTTCAATGAGCAGTTCTTC. Translating gives CASSLKLAEIFNEQFF. The chain is built from TRBV7-6 and TRBJ2-1, with 8 bases identical to TRBD2. Looked up from germline, CDR1 is SGHVS and CDR2 is FNYEAQ. The trim removed 2 bases at V and 6 bases at J, leaving 9 bases unmatched. This CDR3 is 16 amino acids long.

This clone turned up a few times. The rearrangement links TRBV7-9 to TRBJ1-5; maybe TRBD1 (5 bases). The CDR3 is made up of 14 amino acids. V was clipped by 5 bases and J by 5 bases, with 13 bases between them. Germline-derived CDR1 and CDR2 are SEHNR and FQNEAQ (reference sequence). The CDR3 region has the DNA TGTGCCAGCAGCATTACAGGAGGGGATCAGCCCCAGCATTTT. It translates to CASSITGGDQPQHF.

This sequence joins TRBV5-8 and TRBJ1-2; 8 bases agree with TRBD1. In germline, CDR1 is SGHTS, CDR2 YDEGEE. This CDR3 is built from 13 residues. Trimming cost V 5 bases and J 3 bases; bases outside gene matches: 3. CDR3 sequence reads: CASRAGGDYGYTF. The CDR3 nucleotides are TGTGCCAGCAGGGCAGGGGGCGACTATGGCTACACCTTC.

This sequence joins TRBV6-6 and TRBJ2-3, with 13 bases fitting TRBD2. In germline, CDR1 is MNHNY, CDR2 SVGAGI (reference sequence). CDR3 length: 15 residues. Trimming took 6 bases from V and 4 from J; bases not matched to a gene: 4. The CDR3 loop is CASSHTSGRADTQYF. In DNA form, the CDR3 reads TGTGCCAGCAGCCATACTAGCGGGAGGGCAGATACGCAGTATTTT.

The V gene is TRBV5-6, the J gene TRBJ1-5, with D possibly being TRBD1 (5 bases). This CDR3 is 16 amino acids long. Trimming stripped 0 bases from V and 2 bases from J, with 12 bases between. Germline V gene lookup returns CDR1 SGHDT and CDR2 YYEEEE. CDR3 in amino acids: CASSLGAGMGNQPQHF. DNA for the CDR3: TGTGCCAGCAGCTTGGGGGCAGGGATGGGCAATCAGCCCCAGCATTTT. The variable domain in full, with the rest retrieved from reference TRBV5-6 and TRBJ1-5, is DAGVTQSPTHLIKTRGQQVTLRCSPKSGHDTVSWYQQALGQGPQFIFQYYEEEERQRGNFPDRFSGHQFPNYSSELNVNALLLGDSALYLCASSLGAGMGNQPQHFGDGTRLSIL.